This TCR beta chain was documented in a study of cytomegalovirus exposure and HLA in healthy donors. Findings and caveats of the study: Per a later analysis, HLA-associated TCR beta chains showed more clonal expansion than other, equally common TCR beta chains.

This clone appeared a few times. Its antigen is as yet unknown. PCR used 60 Vbeta primers and 13 Jbeta primers. This table comes from immunoSEQ multiplex PCR, and its TCRdb copy is limited to in-frame clones, with some not included. This sample carries 130,000 or so clones, roughly 70% of them seen once, and the ten largest clones take around 4.1%. CDR1 and CDR2 (germline): SGHTA, FQGNSA. This CDR3 comprises 16 residues. After removal of 4 bases from V and 7 bases from J, the junction contained 9 bases not matched to a gene. This receptor was taken from a young man in good health and CMV-seropositive. Sequencing used PBMCs. The gene calls are TRBV7-2 and TRBJ2-7; the match to TRBD2 covers 14 bases. CDR3 in amino acids: CASSYPTSGGGREQYF. In DNA form, the CDR3 reads TGTGCCAGCAGCTACCCGACTAGCGGGGGGGGGAGGGAGCAGTACTTC.